This TCR beta chain was documented in a study of identical twins. A universal primer site came from template switching; cDNA carried unique molecular identifiers. Using its own MiXCR run on the 5' RACE reads, TCRdb lists one record per CDR3 protein. This table has about 450,000 distinct CDR3 sequences, under 20% appearing once. This clonotype was counted at least ten times. Its target is not known. V gave up 0 bases and J gave up 2 bases; unmatched junction bases: 8. This CDR3 is 17 amino acids long. Germline V gives CDR1 LGHNA, CDR2 YNFKEQ. General study findings and limits: While abundant cord blood beta clonotypes carried fewer insertions, memory repertoires showed no such pattern. Out-of-frame alpha sequences common to twins exhibited an excess of low generation probability.

The chain links TRBV4-2 to TRBJ2-3; 7 nucleotides agree with TRBD1. This TCR came from a man aged 45-65 years in good health. The sample taken for sequencing was naive T cells sorted from blood. CDR3 DNA: TGTGCCAGCAGCCAAGAAGCAAGGGGGCGAGTCACAGATACGCAGTATTTT. Amino acid sequence: CASSQEARGRVTDTQYF.